Described below is a single T cell receptor beta chain sequence and its context. There is no known antigen for this receptor. No base-level quality is on record; no much larger clone is a single base apart. The receptor library was made with the immunoSEQ multiplex PCR assay. Per the source publication's procedure: A statistical classification framework was developed to diagnose cytomegalovirus status using the catalog of TCR beta chain sequences. TCRdb retrieved this table from immuneACCESS and kept in-frame rearrangements only. Not all clones are present; in checked studies, unresolved V genes account for under half, and no reason is known for the remainder. V, J and clone size are those of that table, while D and trimming were read from the DNA. In all, the sample holds a few hundred thousand clones, and 90% of those were seen once. The top ten hold more than 0.35% of the sample. This sample was included in a study of cytomegalovirus exposure and HLA in healthy donors (dated by TCRdb to 2016 to 2017). Describing the broader study: According to a later analysis, the 120 or so validation repertoires were produced on the same platform as the roughly 600 repertoires of the first cohort. The study was designed to test whether signatures of past pathogen exposure could be identified by cataloging public T cell receptors. Along with the roughly 710-subject first cohort, a separate validation cohort of about 110 different subjects was used. To predict cytomegalovirus infection status, the study brought together high-throughput TCR immunosequencing, statistical association of individual TCRs with disease status, and machine learning.

Separate from the approximately 670-subject first cohort, the validation cohort of roughly 130 subjects was the group to which the donors belonged. Here is what the overall study found, with its caveats: A later analysis had no HLA typing for the validation cohort, so co-occurrence there was scored across all 110 or so repertoires. In the study, approximately 150 TCR beta chains were listed as associated with cytomegalovirus. In vitro tests confirmed that a few of the cytomegalovirus-associated TCR beta chains recognize cytomegalovirus antigens. Subsequent analysis determined that TCRs grouped into clusters in the first cohort also showed a tendency toward co-occurrence across the roughly 120 validation repertoires, and approximately 94% of cluster scores exceeded 0. The authors suggested that the approach could potentially be extended to other disease states and immunological phenotypes. Across donors, most TCR sequences were observed very rarely, whereas some public TCRs were present in many individuals. The classifier was reported to diagnose cytomegalovirus status with high specificity and sensitivity in both the original cohort and the validation cohort.

The junction shows trimming of 4 bases on V and 1 base on J, plus 10 bases between the germline ends. The CDR3 covers 13 residues, taking in both the cysteine and the phenylalanine. Only the CDR3 DNA is retained, 39 bases long and in frame from the first base. From a lookup of the germline V gene, CDR1 and CDR2 are SQVTM and ANQGSEA. This sequence was found in a woman aged 18 to 35 in good health and CMV-seronegative. The source material was PBMCs. The chain uses TRBV29-1 and TRBJ1-2; TRBD1 could be the D gene, as 5 bases match. The CDR3 sequence is CSVALRDNYGYTF. The sequenced DNA is TGCAGCGTTGCCCTCAGGGATAACTATGGCTACACCTTC. The CDR3 plus the reference TRBV29-1 and TRBJ1-2 genes for the other parts give the full variable domain: SAVISQKPSRDICQRGTSLTIQCQVDSQVTMMFWYRQQPGQSLTLIATANQGSEATYESGFVIDKFPISRPNLTFSTLTVSNMSPEDSSIYLCSVALRDNYGYTFGSGTRLTVV.